Listed below are T cell receptor beta chains from one sample, sequenced in a study of T-cell reconstitution after alpha-beta-depleted transplantation in children. TCRdb reprocessed the PCR reads with MiXCR, giving one entry per CDR3 protein. The repertoire holds roughly 500,000 distinct CDR3 sequences, with over 25% as singletons. The specimen comprised PBMCs from the stem cell graft donor, sampled from the stem cell graft. Receptor source: a human donor who donated a stem cell graft to a child with aplastic anemia. Both conserved end residues are part of each CDR3. Only some rows state a clone size, as once, few, many or a class for expanded clones.

clone size,V gene,CDR3 protein
.,TRBV12-3/TRBV12-4,CASSPTSGRASEQFF
.,TRBV30,CAWHWRSTEAFF
few,TRBV5-1,CASSPGTSGATDTQYF
.,TRBV7-3,CASSSDRADTQYF
.,TRBV5-5,CASSLTGRDPYEQYF
.,TRBV30,CAWTGLAGVNEQYF
.,TRBV3-1,CASRNRGSGNTIYF
few,TRBV9,CASSVAGGIGSETQYF
.,TRBV4-1,CASSQDVLAQETQYF
few,TRBV28,CASSLSGTGSNEQFF
once,TRBV5-1,CASSLVGTSGLRDQYF
few,TRBV12-3/TRBV12-4,CASRRDTTYGYTF
.,TRBV28,CASSPPSGILTGQFF
few,TRBV20-1,CSAPSGSGYEQFF
few,TRBV7-2,CASSQDPLETQYF
.,TRBV6-5,CASSYGLAGSYEQYF
few,TRBV7-9,CASSLRTAGSRDTQYF
.,TRBV29-1,CSAQGTSGRDYNEQFF
few,TRBV20-1,CSARYGGGNGNTQYF
.,TRBV12-2,CASRFPLSGCNQPQHF
.,TRBV6-5,CASSYSGSWGKRGEQYF
.,TRBV15,CATSRGTDTNYGYTF
.,TRBV5-5,CASSIQLLGNTEAFF
.,TRBV20-1,CSAGQNYEQYF
many,TRBV20-1,CSARRWEWETQYF
.,TRBV7-9,CASSLAQDNEQFF
.,TRBV9,CASSYPGLAGNSGANVLTF
.,TRBV27,CASSLLLAGGSVSTDTQYF
few,TRBV7-3,CASSAGGGRNIQYF
.,TRBV6-2/TRBV6-3,CASSPPSGTSAYNEQFF
.,TRBV12-3/TRBV12-4,CASTSGRLLGPQHF
.,TRBV6-5,CASSYLTSGPYNEQFF
.,TRBV10-3,CAISERGEAFF
few,TRBV29-1,CSTRAGDYEQYF
.,TRBV6-2/TRBV6-3,CASSHVPQETQYF
few,TRBV12-3/TRBV12-4,CASSSGLAGESGKNIQYF
.,TRBV27,CASRGLAGGTGELFF
.,TRBV20-1,CSAPPRGVRSGANVLTF
.,TRBV20-1,CSAARPTGELFF
few,TRBV24-1,CATGPWEQETQYF
few,TRBV6-2/TRBV6-3,CASSYGNNEQFF
.,TRBV29-1,CSHSGYGTDTQYF
few,TRBV19,CASSIDWREVKETQYF
.,TRBV20-1,CSARPSYNEQFF
.,TRBV11-2,CASSTRLAGGPGQFF
few,TRBV29-1,CSGTGTLTGETQYF
.,TRBV11-1,CASSPPGQGANGAKNIQYF
few,TRBV29-1,CSVGWTDTQYF
.,TRBV7-2,CASSLAGLAGGSEQFF
.,TRBV4-3,CASSQDRWGYYGYTF
.,TRBV5-1,CASSLGWTSGLNEQFF
few,TRBV11-2,CASSLAAGTNTEAFF
few,TRBV6-1,CASLDRAKNIQYF
.,TRBV5-1,CASRTPSGASTDTQYF
.,TRBV12-3/TRBV12-4,CASMEAPRATGELFF
.,TRBV19,CASSIERGGPQPGELFF
.,TRBV10-3,CAIRLDLAGADTQYF
.,TRBV7-2,CASSERQGFAYEQYF
.,TRBV24-1,CATSPLTYEQYF
few,TRBV9,CASSVEGMNTEAFF